Listed below are T cell receptor beta chains from one sample, sequenced in a study of T cell repertoires in cytomegalovirus infection. Via MiXCR, TCRdb re-called the reads, giving one row per CDR3 protein. The sample contains about 470,000 distinct CDR3 sequences, under 55% of which appear only once. Their antigens are not known. Sequences were derived from cultured PBMCs, sampled from culture after CMV antigen stimulation. The receptors were gathered from a human donor in good health (CMV status not recorded). Some clones in this sample may be carry-over from other donors' samples. CDR3s include the opening cysteine and the closing phenylalanine or tryptophan. D genes are given only for firm matches. Rows may omit the clone size; those that give it use once, few, many or a size class.

j_call d_call clone_size v_call cdr3_nt cdr3_aa
TRBJ2-7 TRBD2 few TRBV7-6 TGTGCCAGCAGCTTAGGTAGCGGGAGGCTAGGGGAGCAGTACTTC CASSLGSGRLGEQYF
TRBJ1-1 - few TRBV7-9 TGTGCCAGCACCCCGTTGAATGGGGCCACTGAAGCTTTCTTT CASTPLNGATEAFF
TRBJ2-7 - few TRBV23-1 TGCGCCAGCAGTCAATCACCGGTGGGTCCGCTCTCCTACGAGCAGTACTTC CASSQSPVGPLSYEQYF
TRBJ1-3 TRBD1 few TRBV11-2 TGTGCCAGCAGCCGGACAGGGCCCGACTCTGGAAACACCATATATTTT CASSRTGPDSGNTIYF
TRBJ1-2 - few TRBV7-2 TGTGCCAGCAGCTCCAATCCCCCGCCCAGATCTGGGGGCTACACCTTC CASSSNPPPRSGGYTF
TRBJ2-7 - - TRBV15 TGTGCCACCAGCCGCCCTAGGGGTGACGGCGAGCAGTACTTC CATSRPRGDGEQYF
TRBJ1-4 - many TRBV7-2 TGTGCCAGCAGCTTAAGGCGCAATGAAAAACTGTTTTTT CASSLRRNEKLFF
TRBJ2-7 TRBD2 once TRBV20-1 TGCAGTGCTGAAGGCTCCGGGACTAGCGGGAGTATGGTGGACGAGCAGTACTTC CSAEGSGTSGSMVDEQYF
TRBJ1-2 - few TRBV6-1 TGTGCCAGCAGTCCCTTTCTGGTTAACTATGGCTACACCTTC CASSPFLVNYGYTF
TRBJ2-3 TRBD2 - TRBV5-6 TGTGCCAGCAGCCCCTACGAGACTAGCGGCACAGATACGCAGTATTTT CASSPYETSGTDTQYF
TRBJ2-2 - - TRBV6-5 TGTGCCAGCAGTTACTCGAATCAGGGCCCCACCGGGGAGCTGTTTTTT CASSYSNQGPTGELFF
TRBJ1-6 - - TRBV4-1 TGCGCCAGCAGCCAAGCTGACAGGACATCCTATAATTCACCCCTCCACTTT CASSQADRTSYNSPLHF
TRBJ2-1 TRBD2 few TRBV7-2 TGTGCCAGCAGCCCCAAGCGGGAGACGGGAGAGCAGTTCTTC CASSPKRETGEQFF
TRBJ2-7 TRBD1 - TRBV12-3/TRBV12-4 TGTGCCAGCAGCGGGACAGGGGGCGGGTACGAGCAGTACTTC CASSGTGGGYEQYF
TRBJ1-1 - - TRBV11-2 TGTGCCAGCAGGCTTGGGCGCACTGAAGCTTTCTTT CASRLGRTEAFF
TRBJ1-5 - few TRBV2 TGTGCCAGCAGTCAAAGCAAGGGAAATCAGCCCCAGCATTTT CASSQSKGNQPQHF
TRBJ2-7 - few TRBV28 TGTGCCAGCAGTTGGGGGTCGGGTTCTGGGGTTGAGCAGTACTTC CASSWGSGSGVEQYF
TRBJ2-3 - - TRBV5-1 TGCGCCAGCAGCTTGGTGGCCCGCACAGATACGCAGTATTTT CASSLVARTDTQYF
TRBJ1-4 - once TRBV6-6 TGTGCCAGCAGTTACTCGACAGCAAGAAATGAAAAACTGTTTTTT CASSYSTARNEKLFF
TRBJ2-4 TRBD2 once TRBV6-2/TRBV6-3 TGTGCCAGCAGTAGGCCTAGCGGGGGCGCGGCCAAAAACATTCAGTACTTC CASSRPSGGAAKNIQYF
TRBJ1-1 - - TRBV5-4 TGTGCCAGCAGCTTAATCCAGGGAGGGATGAACACTGAAGCTTTCTTT CASSLIQGGMNTEAFF
TRBJ2-5 - - TRBV7-9 TGTGCCAGCAGTCCCCTGGCTGCAGAGACCCAGTACTTC CASSPLAAETQYF
TRBJ1-1 - few TRBV19 TGTGCCAGTAGTACCGCCCGACACGTGGCTTTCTTT CASSTARHVAFF
TRBJ1-5 - - TRBV7-8 TGTGCCAGCAGCTTAACCCACCGGGAGAAGAGCAATCAGCCCCAGCATTTT CASSLTHREKSNQPQHF
TRBJ2-7 - many TRBV7-2 TGTGCCAGCAGCTTAGCCAGCCTTAACACCTACGAGCAGTACTTC CASSLASLNTYEQYF
TRBJ1-5 - - TRBV19 TGTGCCAGTAGTATTTGGGGCAGGGAAAATCAGCCCCAGCATTTT CASSIWGRENQPQHF
TRBJ1-5 - few TRBV24-1 TGTGCCACCAGTGATAGCGGTAGCGACAATCAGCCCCAGCATTTT CATSDSGSDNQPQHF
TRBJ1-2 - many TRBV7-2 TGTGCCAGCAGCTTAGTTGGGAGATTTTATGGCTACACCTTC CASSLVGRFYGYTF
TRBJ1-6 - - TRBV6-2/TRBV6-3 TGTGCCAGCATGACGAGCGATTCACCCCTCCACTTT CASMTSDSPLHF
TRBJ2-7 TRBD2 once TRBV27 TGTGCCAGCAAGGGACTAGGTTTTTTCCACGAGCAGTACTTC CASKGLGFFHEQYF
TRBJ1-2 - - TRBV20-1 TGCAGTGCTCATACAGGGAATTGGTATGGCTACACCTTC CSAHTGNWYGYTF
TRBJ2-5 - few TRBV4-3 TGCGCCAGCAGCCAAAGCATGTTTGTGACCCAGTACTTC CASSQSMFVTQYF
TRBJ2-1 - once TRBV7-3 TGTGCCAGCAGCTTGTCGGCGGGTTACTACAATGAGCAGTTCTTC CASSLSAGYYNEQFF
TRBJ2-6 TRBD2 - TRBV19 TGTGCCAGTAGTATAAGGGCGGGGGGGCCTTCCTCTGGGGCCAACGTCCTGACTTTC CASSIRAGGPSSGANVLTF
TRBJ2-7 TRBD1 few TRBV7-2 TGTGCCAGCAGCTCCTTCCGGGACAGGCGCTACGAGCAGTACTTC CASSSFRDRRYEQYF
TRBJ2-1 - - TRBV7-2 TGTGCCAGCAGCATAACCAGCAATGAGCAGTTCTTC CASSITSNEQFF
TRBJ2-7 TRBD1 few TRBV7-9 TGTGCCAGCAGCTTAGCGTTAGCGACAGGGAAAAGTGGCGAGCAGTACTTC CASSLALATGKSGEQYF
TRBJ2-5 - - TRBV2 TGTGCCAGCAGTAATGAAGAGACCCAGTACTTC CASSNEETQYF
TRBJ2-5 TRBD1 - TRBV6-1 TGTGCCAGCAGTCTCAAAGGACAGGGATCAGTGGAGACCCAGTACTTC CASSLKGQGSVETQYF
TRBJ1-2 - - TRBV28 TGTGCCAGCAGTTTACCGGGTGCCCTCGGAGAGCAACATGGCTACACCTTC CASSLPGALGEQHGYTF